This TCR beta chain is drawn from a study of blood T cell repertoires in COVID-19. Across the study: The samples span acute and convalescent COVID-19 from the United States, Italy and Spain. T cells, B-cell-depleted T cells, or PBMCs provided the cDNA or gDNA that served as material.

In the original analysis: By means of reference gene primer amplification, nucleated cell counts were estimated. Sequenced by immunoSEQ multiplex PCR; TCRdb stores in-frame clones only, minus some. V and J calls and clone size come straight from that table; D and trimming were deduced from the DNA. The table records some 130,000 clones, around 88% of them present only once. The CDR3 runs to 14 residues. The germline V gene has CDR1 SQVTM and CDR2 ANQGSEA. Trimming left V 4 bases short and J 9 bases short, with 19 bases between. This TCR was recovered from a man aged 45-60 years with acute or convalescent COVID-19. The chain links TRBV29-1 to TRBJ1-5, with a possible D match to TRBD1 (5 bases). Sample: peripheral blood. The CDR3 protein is CSVVIGTQRGPQHF. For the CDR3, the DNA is TGCAGCGTTGTAATTGGGACTCAGAGGGGGCCCCAGCATTTT.